Listed below are T cell receptor beta chains from one sample, sequenced in a study of shared clonotypes between healthy human individuals. The data were produced by immunoSEQ multiplex PCR, yet TCRdb's version contains in-frame clones alone and is incomplete. The sample consists of around 2,000,000 clones, 93% of them appearing once. What was sequenced was naive CD8+ T cells from PBMCs. Receptors originate from a man aged 18 to 30 in good health. Some clones in this sample may be carry-over from other donors' samples. Each CDR3 is given with its conserved first and last residue. Fields, in order: V gene, J gene, D gene, clone size, CDR3 protein, CDR3 DNA. A D gene is named only where the DNA matches it firmly. For some rows the clone size is stated as once, few or many, or as a class when expanded; others skip it.

TRBV5-6	TRBJ1-3	.	.	CASSYGRSHSGNTIYF	TGTGCCAGCAGCTACGGAAGGTCCCACTCTGGAAACACCATATATTTT
TRBV6-4	TRBJ2-5	.	once	CASRGETQYF	TGTGCCAGCAGGGGAGAGACCCAGTACTTC
TRBV13	TRBJ2-1	TRBD2	.	CASSLEAVTSGNEQFF	TGTGCCAGCAGCTTAGAAGCGGTGACTAGCGGCAATGAGCAGTTCTTC
TRBV30	TRBJ2-7	.	.	CAWSVLTSSSYEQYF	TGTGCCTGGAGTGTTTTAACGTCCAGTTCCTACGAGCAGTACTTC
TRBV4-3	TRBJ2-7	.	.	CASSQALGTYEQYF	TGCGCCAGCAGCCAAGCCTTGGGGACTTACGAGCAGTACTTC
TRBV28	TRBJ2-7	.	.	CASSPRDPHEQYF	TGTGCCAGCAGTCCTCGCGACCCCCACGAGCAGTACTTC
TRBV19	TRBJ1-1	.	.	CASSIMGARTFF	TGTGCCAGTAGTATTATGGGGGCGAGGACTTTCTTT
TRBV11-2	TRBJ2-2	.	once	CASRGDRTSNTGELFF	TGTGCCAGCAGAGGAGACAGGACTTCGAACACCGGGGAGCTGTTTTTT
TRBV2	TRBJ2-7	.	once	CASTVAATYEQYF	TGTGCCAGCACGGTGGCGGCTACCTACGAGCAGTACTTC
TRBV29-1	TRBJ2-1	TRBD2	.	CSARSGGAYNEQFF	TGCAGCGCCCGTAGCGGGGGAGCGTACAATGAGCAGTTCTTC
TRBV28	TRBJ2-7	TRBD2	.	CASSPLGGIAGVYEQYF	TGTGCCAGCAGTCCTCTCGGTGGGATAGCGGGGGTCTACGAGCAGTACTTC
TRBV25-1	TRBJ2-7	.	once	CASSLGQSTYEQYF	TGTGCCAGCAGCCTCGGACAGTCGACCTACGAGCAGTACTTC
TRBV7-6	TRBJ2-1	TRBD2	.	CASSPRTSGRKGAPYNEQFF	TGTGCCAGCAGCCCCCGGACTAGCGGGAGGAAGGGAGCCCCATACAATGAGCAGTTCTTC
TRBV7-3	TRBJ2-1	TRBD2	.	CASSLLAGETYNEQFF	TGTGCCAGCAGCTTGTTAGCGGGAGAAACCTACAATGAGCAGTTCTTC
TRBV9	TRBJ2-7	TRBD1	.	CASSVGGTGEYEQYF	TGTGCCAGCAGCGTGGGCGGGACAGGGGAGTACGAGCAGTACTTC
TRBV7-7	TRBJ2-7	TRBD1	.	CASSPGTGGSYEQYF	TGTGCCAGCAGCCCCGGGACAGGGGGATCCTACGAGCAGTACTTC
TRBV27	TRBJ1-2	.	.	CASGTRGNGYTF	TGTGCCAGCGGGACTAGAGGGAATGGCTACACCTTC
TRBV7-3	TRBJ2-2	.	.	CASSLTHRTLNTGELFF	TGTGCCAGCAGCTTAACGCACAGGACTCTGAACACCGGGGAGCTGTTTTTT
TRBV7-2	TRBJ1-2	.	.	CASSPSQASGYGYTF	TGTGCCAGCAGCCCCTCACAGGCCTCCGGCTATGGCTACACCTTC
TRBV28	TRBJ1-3	.	.	CASSLGAYRFSGNTIYF	TGTGCCAGCAGTTTGGGAGCCTACAGGTTCTCTGGAAACACCATATATTTT
TRBV4-1	TRBJ2-1	.	.	CASSQVPKDEQFF	TGCGCCAGCAGCCAGGTCCCCAAGGATGAGCAGTTCTTC
TRBV7-8	TRBJ1-3	.	.	CASRDSPAGGNTIYF	TGTGCCAGCAGGGATAGTCCTGCGGGTGGAAACACCATATATTTT
TRBV27	TRBJ2-2	TRBD1	.	CASSLSRTGESKNTGELFF	TGTGCCAGCAGTTTATCCAGGACAGGGGAAAGTAAGAACACCGGGGAGCTGTTTTTT
TRBV28	TRBJ2-7	.	.	CASSLFGDPSFSNEQYF	TGTGCCAGCAGTTTATTCGGGGACCCGAGTTTTTCGAACGAGCAGTACTTC
TRBV4-3	TRBJ1-2	.	once	CASSQAGTNYGYTF	TGCGCCAGCAGCCAAGCAGGGACTAACTATGGCTACACCTTC
TRBV7-3	TRBJ2-2	.	.	CASSLMGGTGELFF	TGTGCCAGCAGCTTAATGGGCGGCACCGGGGAGCTGTTTTTT
TRBV9	TRBJ2-7	.	.	CASSVEEGESHEQYF	TGTGCCAGCAGCGTAGAGGAGGGAGAGTCCCACGAGCAGTACTTC
TRBV7-3	TRBJ2-3	TRBD2	.	CASSLVASGHTDTQYF	TGTGCCAGCAGCTTAGTGGCTAGCGGGCACACAGATACGCAGTATTTT
TRBV7-3	TRBJ2-7	.	.	CASSLEGPGEQYF	TGTGCCAGCAGTTTAGAGGGCCCGGGCGAGCAGTACTTC
TRBV9	TRBJ2-3	.	.	CASSVGNIAPPDTQYF	TGTGCCAGCAGCGTAGGAAATATAGCCCCGCCAGATACGCAGTATTTT
TRBV28	TRBJ1-1	.	.	CASSSTGDLSFF	TGTGCCAGCAGTTCAACCGGCGACCTGTCTTTCTTT